This TCR beta chain was sequenced during a study of control samples from healthy donors and cancer patients. The ends were cut back, 5 bases at V and 4 bases at J, with 24 bases in the middle. The germline V gene has CDR1 LNHDA and CDR2 SQIVND (reference sequence). The CDR3 extends over 17 amino acids. Clones were sequenced by immunoSEQ multiplex PCR, and TCRdb holds only the in-frame ones, with some missing. This sample has about 140,000 clones, with about 89% found just once. The receptor was derived from a man aged 25-45 years in good health. This chain links TRBV19 with TRBJ2-7, with D tentatively TRBD1 (6 bases). The specimen sequenced was blood. CDR3: CASSPKSQGTNRYEQYF. Written as DNA, the CDR3 is TGTGCCAGTAGTCCCAAATCCCAGGGGACCAACCGTTACGAGCAGTACTTC.